Below are 29 T cell receptor beta chains sequenced from a single sample in a study of control samples from healthy donors and cancer patients. TCRdb's table, derived via immunoSEQ multiplex PCR, lists solely in-frame clones and lacks some. Here the sample spans approximately 140,000 clones, 88% being singletons. The specimen sequenced was blood. The receptor source for this set is a woman in her twenties or thirties in good health.

The chain joins TRBV28 to TRBJ2-2, with a possible D match to TRBD2 (6 bases). Germline assignment: CDR1 MDHEN and CDR2 SYDVKM. V shed 7 bases and J shed 0 bases, with 12 bases lying between them. The CDR3 contains 15 residues. CDR3 sequence: CASTVGGTNTGELFF. The DNA of the CDR3 is TGTGCCAGCACCGTTGGCGGGACGAACACCGGGGAGCTGTTTTTT.

The sample holds one count of this clone. The chain combines TRBV2 with TRBJ2-3, with 9 nucleotides matching TRBD2. J gave up 2 bases and V 7 bases, and 4 bases lay outside the gene matches. This CDR3 has 14 amino acids. The germline V gene has CDR1 SNHLY and CDR2 FYNNEI. CDR3 bases: TGTGCCAGCAAAAGCGGGAGGACCACAGATACGCAGTATTTT. Its translation: CASKSGRTTDTQYF.

This chain joins TRBV28 and TRBJ1-1; D unresolved. V was trimmed by 10 bases and J by 3 bases, leaving 12 bases between them. This CDR3 has 12 amino acids. Germline CDR1 and CDR2: MDHEN and SYDVKM. The CDR3 DNA is TGTGCCACCGATCCGGGATACACTGAAGCTTTCTTT. Residues: CATDPGYTEAFF.

The chain links TRBV2 to TRBJ1-2; the D is unclear. The germline V gene encodes CDR1 SNHLY and CDR2 FYNNEI. The CDR3 covers 14 residues. V was pared by 6 bases and J by 1 base, with 12 bases between. The CDR3 bases are TGTGCCAGCAGCCCCGACCCTATTAACTATGGCTACACCTTC. Encoded protein: CASSPDPINYGYTF.

CDR3 region: CASTVVSGFGTEAFF. The CDR3 DNA reads as TGTGCCAGCACCGTGGTCTCAGGGTTTGGCACTGAAGCTTTCTTT. The chain has TRBV5-4 and TRBJ1-1, with D maybe TRBD1 (5 bases). CDR1 SGHNT and CDR2 YYREEE come from the germline V gene (reference sequence). V lost 6 bases, J lost 4 bases, and 19 bases lay in between. The CDR3 consists of 15 residues.

The chain uses TRBV5-4 and TRBJ2-2, with a tentative D call TRBD2 (5 bases). The CDR3 sequence is 15 residues long. The germline gives CDR1 SGHNT, CDR2 YYREEE (reference sequence). Trimming shortened V by 4 bases and J by 7 bases, and 17 bases separated the two germline ends. The CDR3 region has the DNA TGTGCCAGCAGCCCCGGGAAGGGTTGGAGCGGGGAGCTGTTTTTT. The encoded protein is CASSPGKGWSGELFF.

The chain joins TRBV9 to TRBJ2-1; tentatively, D is TRBD2 (5 bases). Germline V gives CDR1 SGDLS, CDR2 YYNGEE. V dropped 0 bases and J dropped 10 bases, with 8 bases sitting between them. The CDR3 covers 12 residues. The CDR3 DNA reads as TGTGCCAGCAGCGTAGGTGGGGAGGAGCAGTTCTTC. Its protein product is CASSVGGEEQFF.

J is TRBJ2-2 and V is TRBV4-1; 10 nucleotides agree with TRBD1. CDR1 is MGHRA and CDR2 is YSYEKL in the germline V gene. Losses at the gene ends were 0 bases for V and 5 bases for J; bases not matched to a gene: 9. This CDR3 has 18 amino acids. CDR3 sequence (DNA): TGCGCCAGCAGCCAAGATCTATTTCGGGACAGGGGAACCGGGGAGCTGTTTTTT. Protein: CASSQDLFRDRGTGELFF.

V is TRBV5-6 and J is TRBJ2-7; either TRBD1 or TRBD2 may fit D (5 bases each). The CDR3 is 12 amino acids. Trimming cost V 3 bases and J 2 bases, with 6 bases left between them. Germline V gives CDR1 SGHDT, CDR2 YYEEEE. CDR3 sequence (DNA): TGTGCCAGCAGCTGGGGGACCTACGAGCAGTACTTC. It encodes CASSWGTYEQYF.

The chain recombines TRBV29-1 with TRBJ1-2; 7 bases are shared with TRBD1. This CDR3 is built from 12 residues. The germline V gene has CDR1 SQVTM and CDR2 ANQGSEA. V shed 8 bases, J shed 2 bases, and the junction held 5 bases outside the gene matches. CDR3 sequence: CSPRGLNYGYTF. The CDR3 DNA reads TGCAGCCCCAGGGGGTTAAACTATGGCTACACCTTC. The whole variable domain, filled in from reference TRBV29-1 and TRBJ1-2, reads SAVISQKPSRDICQRGTSLTIQCQVDSQVTMMFWYRQQPGQSLTLIATANQGSEATYESGFVIDKFPISRPNLTFSTLTVSNMSPEDSSIYLCSPRGLNYGYTFGSGTRLTVV.

The V and J genes are TRBV19 and TRBJ1-6, with D unclear. The CDR3 is made up of 12 amino acids. Deletions cut 2 bases from V and 13 bases from J, with 9 bases between. CDR1 LNHDA and CDR2 SQIVND come from the germline V gene (reference sequence). The CDR3 sequence: CASSIRELPLHF. The CDR3 nucleotides are TGTGCCAGTAGTATAAGGGAGTTGCCCCTCCACTTT.

In its sample, this clone was seen a few times. CDR3 in amino acids: CASSLFQGALGQPQHF. CDR3 in DNA: TGTGCCAGCAGCTTATTTCAGGGGGCTTTAGGTCAGCCCCAGCATTTT. V is TRBV7-2 and J is TRBJ1-5; 8 bases are a match to TRBD1. V dropped 2 bases and J dropped 6; count of bases not matched to a gene: 9. The CDR3 extends over 16 amino acids. From germline, CDR1 is SGHTA and CDR2 FQGNSA.

CDR3 residues: CASTPRRNTGELFF. The CDR3 DNA reads TGTGCCAGTACCCCGCGGCGGAACACCGGGGAGCTGTTTTTT. The chain joins TRBV19 to TRBJ2-2; D gene ambiguous. CDR1 and CDR2 from the germline V gene are LNHDA and SQIVND (reference sequence). V was pared by 7 bases and J by 1 base, with 10 bases between. The length of the CDR3 is 14 residues.

The V call is TRBV7-2, the J call TRBJ1-3; D remains ambiguous. This CDR3 contains 15 residues. Germline CDR1 SGHTA, CDR2 FQGNSA. Between the trimmed V and J ends, which lost 1 base and 4 bases, there was a span of 11 bases. CDR3 region: CASSLGGVVGNTIYF. CDR3 DNA: TGTGCCAGCAGCTTAGGTGGGGTTGTCGGAAACACCATATATTTT.

This chain connects TRBV6-5 to TRBJ2-1, with D maybe TRBD1 (6 bases). The germline V and J ends were trimmed by 0 bases and 10 bases, with 7 bases remaining between them. CDR3 size: 12 residues. Germline V lookup: CDR1 MNHEY, CDR2 SVGAGI. CDR3 amino acids: CASSYSGTEQFF. CDR3 in DNA: TGTGCCAGCAGTTACTCCGGGACAGAGCAGTTCTTC.

The chain combines TRBV7-2 with TRBJ1-2; 9 positions agree with TRBD1. The germline V gene encodes CDR1 SGHTA and CDR2 FQGNSA. V lost 5 bases, J lost 6 bases, and 4 bases stayed unmatched. CDR3 size: 13 residues. DNA for the CDR3: TGTGCCAGCAGCGGGGACAGGGCCCATGGCTACACCTTC. It codes for CASSGDRAHGYTF.

The chain combines TRBV21-1 with TRBJ2-2; the D call TRBD2 from the table was never checked on the DNA. TRBV21-1 has pseudogene status. The length of the CDR3 is 17 residues. The DNA for the CDR3 is TGTGCCAGCAGCAAAGCCTACCGGGAGCCTGACACCGGGGAGCTGTTTTTT. Its translation is CASSKAYREPDTGELFF.

This sequence joins TRBV19 and TRBJ1-5; 8 nucleotides match TRBD1. Germline V gene sequence: CDR1 LNHDA, CDR2 SQIVND (reference sequence). The CDR3 has 16 residues. Trimming took 5 bases from V and 2 from J; bases not matched to a gene: 8. For the CDR3, the DNA is TGTGCCAGTAGTCTACCGGGACAGGCTGGCAATCAGCCCCAGCATTTT. The encoded protein is CASSLPGQAGNQPQHF. The variable domain in full, with the rest retrieved from reference TRBV19 and TRBJ1-5, is DGGITQSPKYLFRKEGQNVTLSCEQNLNHDAMYWYRQDPGQGLRLIYYSQIVNDFQKGDIAEGYSVSREKKESFPLTVTSAQKNPTAFYLCASSLPGQAGNQPQHFGDGTRLSIL.

The V and J genes are TRBV7-6 and TRBJ2-1; D is perhaps TRBD1 (6 bases). Trimming stripped 1 base from V and 8 bases from J, with 9 bases between. Germline V gives CDR1 SGHVS, CDR2 FNYEAQ. The CDR3 consists of 13 residues. CDR3 loop: CASSLGGQDEQFF. DNA of the CDR3: TGTGCCAGCAGCTTAGGGGGGCAGGATGAGCAGTTCTTC.

The chain combines TRBV6-5 with TRBJ1-5; D perhaps matches TRBD1 (5 bases). The length of the CDR3 is 13 residues. V lost 5 bases and J 7 bases, leaving 12 bases between the germline ends. In germline, CDR1 is MNHEY, CDR2 SVGAGI. Written as DNA, the CDR3 is TGTGCCAGCAGTCCTGACCGGGACCAGCCCCAGCATTTT. This translates into CASSPDRDQPQHF.

This chain joins TRBV2 and TRBJ1-2; D remains unclear. Trimming stripped 6 bases from V and 3 bases from J, with 11 bases between. CDR1 is SNHLY and CDR2 is FYNNEI in the germline V gene. CDR3 length equals 13 residues. The CDR3 sequence: CASSPLRDYGYTF. The CDR3 DNA is TGTGCCAGCAGCCCCTTGAGGGACTATGGCTACACCTTC.

This clone was seen a handful of times. The chain links TRBV30 to TRBJ1-2, with D maybe TRBD1 (5 bases). V shed 5 bases and J shed 5 bases, with 18 bases lying between them. CDR1 and CDR2 from the germline V gene are GTSNPN and SVGIG (reference sequence). The CDR3 length is 14 residues. The CDR3: CAWLDTPTLYGYTF. The CDR3 bases are TGTGCCTGGCTGGACACCCCGACCCTTTATGGCTACACCTTC. Full variable domain (missing parts from reference TRBV30 and TRBJ1-2): SQTIHQWPATLVQPVGSPLSLECTVEGTSNPNLYWYRQAAGRGLQLLFYSVGIGQISSEVPQNLSASRPQDRQFILSSKKLLLSDSGFYLCAWLDTPTLYGYTFGSGTRLTVV.

The chain is built from TRBV4-2 and TRBJ2-5; 15 bases are a match to TRBD2. This CDR3 is built from 21 residues. Germline loops: CDR1 LGHNA, CDR2 YNFKEQ. V trimming: 4 bases; J trimming: 0 bases; junction bases outside the gene matches: 15. In nucleotides, the CDR3 is TGTGCCAGCAGCCGAGGTACAACCGGGACTAGCGGGAGGCGGTACCAAGAGACCCAGTACTTC. Translated, it gives CASSRGTTGTSGRRYQETQYF.

V usage is TRBV2 and J usage is TRBJ1-1, with D unclear. Between the trimmed V and J ends, which lost 8 bases and 0 bases, there was a span of 22 bases. The CDR3 length is 17 residues. Germline V lookup: CDR1 SNHLY, CDR2 FYNNEI. The CDR3 DNA follows: TGTGCCAGCCTCCTCTCCAGCCTCTCCCAAATGAACACTGAAGCTTTCTTT. Residues: CASLLSSLSQMNTEAFF.

The rearrangement uses TRBV5-6 and TRBJ2-5; no reliable D call. The CDR3 extends over 13 amino acids. The germline V gene encodes CDR1 SGHDT and CDR2 YYEEEE. With 4 bases removed from V and 0 bases from J, the gap between germline ends came to 7 bases. The CDR3 here is CASSIYHQETQYF. As DNA, the CDR3 is TGTGCCAGCAGCATTTACCACCAAGAGACCCAGTACTTC. The full variable domain, its missing parts supplied by reference TRBV5-6 and TRBJ2-5, is DAGVTQSPTHLIKTRGQQVTLRCSPKSGHDTVSWYQQALGQGPQFIFQYYEEEERQRGNFPDRFSGHQFPNYSSELNVNALLLGDSALYLCASSIYHQETQYFGPGTRLLVL.

The rearrangement uses TRBV3-1 (or the pseudogene TRBV3-2) and TRBJ1-1; 7 nucleotides line up with TRBD1. The length of the CDR3 is 15 residues. With V trimmed by 4 bases and J by 4 bases, 9 bases remained unmatched. The V gene's germline CDR1 is LGHDT and CDR2 YNNKEL (reference sequence). CDR3 loop: CASSRQQGKGTEAFF. The DNA for the CDR3 is TGTGCCAGCAGCCGACAACAGGGGAAGGGCACTGAAGCTTTCTTT.

CDR3: CASSTTGSGDTIYF. CDR3 sequence (DNA): TGTGCCAGTAGCACGACAGGTTCGGGAGACACCATATATTTT. The genes are TRBV19 and TRBJ1-3; possible D gene TRBD1, 6 bases. CDR3 size: 14 residues. The germline V gene encodes CDR1 LNHDA and CDR2 SQIVND (reference sequence). Trimming removed 6 bases from V and 8 bases from J, with 17 bases in between.

The count of this clone is one. The chain recombines TRBV21-1 with TRBJ1-1. TRBV21-1 is annotated as a pseudogene. This CDR3 is 17 amino acids long. CDR3 nucleotides: TGTGCCAGCAGCAAACGGCGGTATTCAGCTTCCGGGACTGAAGCTTTCTTT. Its protein is CASSKRRYSASGTEAFF.

The chain is built from TRBV7-2 and TRBJ1-4; D is uncertain. V was trimmed by 6 bases and J by 8 bases, leaving 16 bases between them. CDR3 length: 14 amino acids. The germline CDR1 and CDR2 sequences are SGHTA and FQGNSA. The DNA for the CDR3 is TGTGCCAGCAGTATGGACGGAATGAGCGAAAAACTGTTTTTT. It codes for CASSMDGMSEKLFF.